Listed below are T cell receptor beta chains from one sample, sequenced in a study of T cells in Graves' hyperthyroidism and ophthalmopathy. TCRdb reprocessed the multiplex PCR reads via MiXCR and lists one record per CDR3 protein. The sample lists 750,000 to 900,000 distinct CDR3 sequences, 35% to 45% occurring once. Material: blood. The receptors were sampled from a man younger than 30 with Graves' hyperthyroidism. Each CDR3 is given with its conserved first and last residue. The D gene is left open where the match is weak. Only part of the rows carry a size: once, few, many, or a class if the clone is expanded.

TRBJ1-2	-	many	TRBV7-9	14	TGTGCCAGCAGCTTATCCAGCACCATCTATGGCTACACCTTC	CASSLSSTIYGYTF
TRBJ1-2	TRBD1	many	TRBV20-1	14	TGCAGTGCTAGTGGTGACAGGGGAGACTATGGCTACACCTTC	CSASGDRGDYGYTF
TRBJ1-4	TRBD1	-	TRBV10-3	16	TGTGCCATCAGTAAGCCCGGGACAGGATTAGGTGAAAAACTGTTTTTT	CAISKPGTGLGEKLFF
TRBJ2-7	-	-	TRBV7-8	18	TGTGCCAGCAGCTTACAGTTATGGGGGGAAGGAAGCTCCTACGAGCAGTACTTC	CASSLQLWGEGSSYEQYF
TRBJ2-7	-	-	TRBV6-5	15	TGTGCCAGCAGCCCAGGGGCCCCCTTAACCGCCGAGCAGTACTTC	CASSPGAPLTAEQYF
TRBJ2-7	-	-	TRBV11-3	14	TGTGCCAGCAGCTTAGAGGCAGTTGCCTACGAGCAGTACTTC	CASSLEAVAYEQYF
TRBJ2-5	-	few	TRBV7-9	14	TGTGCCAGCAGCGACGACAGGAAGCAAGAGACCCAGTACTTC	CASSDDRKQETQYF
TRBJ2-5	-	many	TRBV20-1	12	TGCAGTGCTGTCGGACGTCAAGAGACCCAGTACTTC	CSAVGRQETQYF
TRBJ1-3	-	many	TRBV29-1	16	TGCAGCGTCCTCGCAGGGGACGGGTTCTCTGGAAACACCATATATTTT	CSVLAGDGFSGNTIYF
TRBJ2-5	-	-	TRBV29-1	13	TGCAGCGTTGGTGACGGTGATCAAGAGACCCAGTACTTC	CSVGDGDQETQYF
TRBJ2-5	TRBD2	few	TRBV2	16	TGTGCCAGCAGTGAAGTGGTTAGCGGGAGATGGTTCTCCCAGTACTTC	CASSEVVSGRWFSQYF
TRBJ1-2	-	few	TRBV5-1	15	TGCGCCAGCAGCCGGGGTGTAGAGGGGAAAAGTGGCTACACCTTC	CASSRGVEGKSGYTF
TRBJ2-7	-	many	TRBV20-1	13	TGCAGCCCTGACAGAGACCGTGTCTACGAGCAGTACTTC	CSPDRDRVYEQYF
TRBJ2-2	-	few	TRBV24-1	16	TGTGCCACCAGTGCCCCGGGACACGCGGACACCGGGGAGCTGTTTTTT	CATSAPGHADTGELFF
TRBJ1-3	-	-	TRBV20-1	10	TGCAGTGCTAGCCCCGGGACCATATATTTT	CSASPGTIYF
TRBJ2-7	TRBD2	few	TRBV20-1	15	TGCAGTGCTAGAGATTGGGGCGGGAGTGAGGAAGAGCAGTACTTC	CSARDWGGSEEEQYF
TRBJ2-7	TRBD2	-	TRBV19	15	TGTGCCAGTAGTCCCCTAGCGGGAACTACCTACGAGCAGTACTTC	CASSPLAGTTYEQYF
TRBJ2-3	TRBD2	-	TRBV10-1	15	TGTGCCAGCAGTGCTCATAGCGGGAGCACAGATACGCAGTATTTT	CASSAHSGSTDTQYF
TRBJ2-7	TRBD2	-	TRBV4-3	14	TGCGCCAGCAGCCAAGAGGTCCTAGCGGGGGAGCAGTACTTC	CASSQEVLAGEQYF
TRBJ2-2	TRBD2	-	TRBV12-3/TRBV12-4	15	TGTGCCAGCAGTTCAGCGGGAGGAGGCCCCGGGGAGCTGTTTTTT	CASSSAGGGPGELFF
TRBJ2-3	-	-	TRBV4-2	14	TGTGCCAGCAGCCCCCACTCATCATCAGATACGCAGTATTTT	CASSPHSSSDTQYF
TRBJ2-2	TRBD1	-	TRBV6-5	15	TGTGCCAGCCTACCCGGACAGGCGAACACCGGGGAGCTGTTTTTT	CASLPGQANTGELFF
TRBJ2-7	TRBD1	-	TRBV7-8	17	TGTGCCAGCAGTTATACCGCGGGGACAGGGGCGTTCTACGAGCAGTACTTC	CASSYTAGTGAFYEQYF
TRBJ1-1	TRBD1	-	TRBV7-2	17	TGTGCCAGCAGCAGCGTTTGGGACAGCCTCCGGAACACTGAAGCTTTCTTT	CASSSVWDSLRNTEAFF
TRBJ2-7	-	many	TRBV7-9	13	TGTGCCAGCAGCTTAGCATTCCACTACGAGCAGTACTTC	CASSLAFHYEQYF
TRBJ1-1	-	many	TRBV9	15	TGTGCCAGCAGCGCCCCGCCAGCGGGGAACACTGAAGCTTTCTTT	CASSAPPAGNTEAFF
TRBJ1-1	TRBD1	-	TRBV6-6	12	TGTGCCAGCATGAAGGGGGCCTGGGGGGCTTTCTTT	CASMKGAWGAFF
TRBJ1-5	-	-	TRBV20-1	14	TGCAGTGCTAGAGGAGGGGCAGAGTTTCAGCCCCAGCATTTT	CSARGGAEFQPQHF
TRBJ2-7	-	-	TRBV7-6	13	TGTGTCAGCAGCTCAGGCGTGGGGTACGAGCAGTACTTC	CVSSSGVGYEQYF
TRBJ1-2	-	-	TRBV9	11	TGTGCCAGCAGCGGGGCGGAAGGCTACACCTTC	CASSGAEGYTF
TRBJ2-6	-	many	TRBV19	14	TGTGCCAGCGATGAGGGAACTGGGGCCAACGTCCTGACTTTC	CASDEGTGANVLTF
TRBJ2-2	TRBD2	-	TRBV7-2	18	TGTGCCAGCAGCCAAGATCTTGAGGGACTATCGAACACCGGGGAGCTGTTTTTT	CASSQDLEGLSNTGELFF
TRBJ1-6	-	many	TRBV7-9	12	TGTGCCAGCAGCTTGGACGGAGACGGCCTCCACTTT	CASSLDGDGLHF
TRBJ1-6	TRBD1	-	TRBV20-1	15	TGCAGTGCTAGAGGCGGGACAGGGGGCTATTCACCCCTCCACTTT	CSARGGTGGYSPLHF
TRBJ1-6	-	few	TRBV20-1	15	TGCAGTGCTAGAGGAGCCCAGGACTATAATTCACCCCTCCACTTT	CSARGAQDYNSPLHF
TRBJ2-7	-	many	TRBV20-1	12	TGCAGTGCTAGGGACAGAGCTTACGAGCAGTACTTC	CSARDRAYEQYF
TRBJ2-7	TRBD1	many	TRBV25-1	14	TGTGCCAGCAGTCTCGGGACAGCCTCCTACGAGCAGTACTTC	CASSLGTASYEQYF
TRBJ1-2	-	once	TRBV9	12	TGTGCCAGCAGCGCCGACAGTGAAGGCTACACCTTC	CASSADSEGYTF
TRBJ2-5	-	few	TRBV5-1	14	TGCGCCAGCAGCTTGGAACGGGGAAGCGAGACCCAGTACTTC	CASSLERGSETQYF
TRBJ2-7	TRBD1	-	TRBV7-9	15	TGTGCCAGCAGGGGACAGTTACTAGGAGCCGACGAGCAGTACTTC	CASRGQLLGADEQYF
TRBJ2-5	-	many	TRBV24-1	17	TGTGCCACCAGTGATTCCCAAACTAGGATCGCGAGAGAGACCCAGTACTTC	CATSDSQTRIARETQYF
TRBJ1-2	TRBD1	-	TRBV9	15	TGTGCCAGCAGCGCCGGGACAGGGGCGATATATGGCTACACCTTC	CASSAGTGAIYGYTF
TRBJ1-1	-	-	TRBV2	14	TGTGCCAGCAGTCCACCGGACGCGAACACTGAAGCTTTCTTT	CASSPPDANTEAFF
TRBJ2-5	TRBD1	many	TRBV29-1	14	TGCAGCGTTGAGACCGGGACAGGGGGGGAGACCCAGTACTTC	CSVETGTGGETQYF
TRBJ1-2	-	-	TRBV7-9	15	TGTGCCAGCAGCTTGGAGACTGGGGGCGGCCATGGCTACACCTTC	CASSLETGGGHGYTF
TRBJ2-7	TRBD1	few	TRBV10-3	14	TGTGCCAGCAGTGCGACACAGGGGCGGGACGAGCAGTACTTC	CASSATQGRDEQYF
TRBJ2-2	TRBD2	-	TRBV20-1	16	TGCAGTGCCCGGACTAGCGGGAGGTACGGCACCGGGGAGCTGTTTTTT	CSARTSGRYGTGELFF
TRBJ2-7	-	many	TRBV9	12	TGTGCCAGCAGCGTAGCAGAGGACGAGCAGTACTTC	CASSVAEDEQYF
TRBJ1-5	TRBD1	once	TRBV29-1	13	TGCAGCGTTGCGACAGGGGGTCCAGAGACCCAGCATTTT	CSVATGGPETQHF
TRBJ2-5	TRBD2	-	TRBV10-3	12	TGTGCCACGCGGGGGGCCCAAGAGACCCAGTACTTC	CATRGAQETQYF
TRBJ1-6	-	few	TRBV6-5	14	TGTGCCAGCACTTCGGGGGGTCTTCACGCACCCCTCCACTTT	CASTSGGLHAPLHF
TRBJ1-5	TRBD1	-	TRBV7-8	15	TGTGCCAGCAGCTTAGAGGGGGCATCGGAACAGCCCCAGCATTTT	CASSLEGASEQPQHF
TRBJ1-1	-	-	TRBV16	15	TGTGCCAGCAGCCCCACGACACAGGGACCTGTTGAAGCTTTCTTT	CASSPTTQGPVEAFF
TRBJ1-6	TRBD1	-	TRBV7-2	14	TGTGCCAGCAGCTCCGGGACAGGGAGATCACCCCCCCACTTT	CASSSGTGRSPPHF
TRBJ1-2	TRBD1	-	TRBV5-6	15	TGTGCCAGCAGCTCGAGTGGACAGGCGCCTTATGGCTACACCTTC	CASSSSGQAPYGYTF